This is a list of T cell receptor beta chains from one sample in a study of graft-versus-host responses after intestinal transplantation. Libraries were prepared by immunoSEQ multiplex PCR; TCRdb keeps only in-frame clonotypes and omits some of them. The sample shows 75,000 to 95,000 clones, about 91% of them seen only once. These receptors have no known antigen. This specimen consisted of unstimulated CD4+ T cells sorted from spleen or lymph node cells, obtained before transplant. These receptors were taken from a human donor who was the organ donor for an intestinal transplant. The CDR3 runs from the conserved cysteine through the conserved F or W. D genes are given only for firm matches. Clone size appears in some rows only: once, few, many, or a class for an expanded clone.

j_call: TRBJ1-1
clone_size: -
v_call: TRBV12-2
d_call: -
cdr3_aa: CASRPLQGGNTEAFF
cdr3_nt: TGTGCAAGTCGCCCATTACAGGGCGGGAACACTGAAGCTTTCTTT

j_call: TRBJ1-3
clone_size: -
v_call: TRBV30
d_call: -
cdr3_aa: CAWGHPSGNTIYF
cdr3_nt: TGTGCCTGGGGCCATCCCTCTGGAAACACCATATATTTT

j_call: TRBJ2-2
clone_size: -
v_call: TRBV9
d_call: TRBD2
cdr3_aa: CASSVEGLAGELTGELFF
cdr3_nt: TGTGCCAGCAGCGTAGAGGGCCTGGCGGGGGAGTTAACCGGGGAGCTGTTTTTT

j_call: TRBJ2-3
clone_size: -
v_call: TRBV11-2
d_call: -
cdr3_aa: CASSLGGGRYTQYF
cdr3_nt: TGTGCCAGCAGCTTGGGGGGGGGCCGATATACGCAGTATTTT

j_call: TRBJ1-6
clone_size: -
v_call: TRBV7-9
d_call: -
cdr3_aa: CASSSTDSFQPLHF
cdr3_nt: TGTGCCAGCAGCTCAACTGACAGTTTTCAGCCCCTCCACTTT

j_call: TRBJ1-3
clone_size: -
v_call: TRBV2
d_call: -
cdr3_aa: CASIFEAMLSGNTIYF
cdr3_nt: TGTGCCAGCATCTTCGAGGCGATGCTCTCTGGAAACACCATATATTTT

j_call: TRBJ2-3
clone_size: -
v_call: TRBV5-1
d_call: TRBD2
cdr3_aa: CASSLGSSGVPDTQYF
cdr3_nt: TGCGCCAGCAGCTTGGGATCTAGCGGGGTCCCAGATACGCAGTATTTT

j_call: TRBJ2-7
clone_size: few
v_call: TRBV5-6
d_call: TRBD1
cdr3_aa: CASSLYGTGYEQYF
cdr3_nt: TGTGCCAGCAGCCTATACGGGACAGGCTACGAGCAGTACTTC

j_call: TRBJ1-2
clone_size: -
v_call: TRBV5-1
d_call: TRBD1
cdr3_aa: CASSGRPGQIYGYTF
cdr3_nt: TGCGCCAGCAGCGGAAGACCGGGACAGATCTATGGCTACACCTTC

j_call: TRBJ1-4
clone_size: -
v_call: TRBV6-5
d_call: TRBD1
cdr3_aa: CASTQGPNNEKLFF
cdr3_nt: TGTGCCAGCACACAGGGGCCGAATAATGAAAAACTGTTTTTT

j_call: TRBJ2-7
clone_size: -
v_call: TRBV5-5
d_call: -
cdr3_aa: CASSSLPEGGEQYF
cdr3_nt: TGTGCCAGCAGCTCCCTCCCGGAAGGGGGCGAGCAGTACTTC

j_call: TRBJ2-7
clone_size: -
v_call: TRBV2
d_call: -
cdr3_aa: CASSEGFLAGYF
cdr3_nt: TGTGCCAGCAGTGAAGGGTTCCTAGCCGGGTACTTC

j_call: TRBJ1-3
clone_size: -
v_call: TRBV15
d_call: -
cdr3_aa: CATSRDLTYENTIYF
cdr3_nt: TGTGCCACCAGCAGAGATCTTACATATGAAAACACCATATATTTT

j_call: TRBJ2-2
clone_size: -
v_call: TRBV27
d_call: TRBD2
cdr3_aa: CASSRLSGQTNTGELFF
cdr3_nt: TGTGCCAGCAGTAGACTTAGCGGGCAAACGAACACCGGGGAGCTGTTTTTT

j_call: TRBJ2-2
clone_size: once
v_call: TRBV2
d_call: -
cdr3_aa: CASTLSGGGTGELFF
cdr3_nt: TGTGCCAGCACCCTTAGCGGAGGCGGGACCGGGGAGCTGTTTTTT

j_call: TRBJ2-7
clone_size: -
v_call: TRBV10-1
d_call: TRBD1
cdr3_aa: CASMIDRDPYEQYF
cdr3_nt: TGCGCCAGCATGATCGACAGGGACCCCTACGAGCAGTACTTC

j_call: TRBJ1-2
clone_size: once
v_call: TRBV15
d_call: -
cdr3_aa: CATSRAGNYGYTF
cdr3_nt: TGTGCCACCAGCAGAGCAGGGAACTATGGCTACACCTTC

j_call: TRBJ2-5
clone_size: -
v_call: TRBV11-3
d_call: TRBD2
cdr3_aa: CASSSMGLAGGRETQYF
cdr3_nt: TGTGCCAGCAGCTCCATGGGACTAGCGGGGGGGAGGGAGACCCAGTACTTC

j_call: TRBJ2-2
clone_size: -
v_call: TRBV23-1
d_call: -
cdr3_aa: CASSREVGGVINTGELFF
cdr3_nt: TGCGCCAGCAGTCGAGAAGTCGGCGGGGTTATCAACACCGGGGAGCTGTTTTTT

j_call: TRBJ2-7
clone_size: -
v_call: TRBV18
d_call: -
cdr3_aa: CASSQTQVFHEQYF
cdr3_nt: TGTGCCAGCTCACAAACTCAGGTGTTCCACGAGCAGTACTTC

j_call: TRBJ1-5
clone_size: -
v_call: TRBV28
d_call: TRBD1
cdr3_aa: CASSRMGQGNQPQHF
cdr3_nt: TGTGCCAGCAGTAGAATGGGACAGGGGAATCAGCCCCAGCATTTT

j_call: TRBJ1-4
clone_size: once
v_call: TRBV10-3
d_call: TRBD1
cdr3_aa: CAAGQGAEKLFF
cdr3_nt: TGTGCCGCGGGACAGGGGGCTGAAAAACTGTTTTTT

j_call: TRBJ2-6
clone_size: -
v_call: TRBV2
d_call: TRBD1
cdr3_aa: CASSGYGQGFSGANVLTF
cdr3_nt: TGTGCCAGCAGTGGGTATGGACAGGGATTCTCTGGGGCCAACGTCCTGACTTTC

j_call: TRBJ2-2
clone_size: -
v_call: TRBV4-2
d_call: TRBD2
cdr3_aa: CASSQGNRGGLKVGTGELFF
cdr3_nt: TGTGCCAGCAGCCAAGGGAATCGGGGGGGCTTAAAGGTTGGGACCGGGGAGCTGTTTTTT

j_call: TRBJ2-7
clone_size: -
v_call: TRBV5-4
d_call: TRBD2
cdr3_aa: CASSFGGGNSYEQYF
cdr3_nt: TGTGCCAGCAGCTTTGGGGGGGGAAACTCCTACGAGCAGTACTTC

j_call: TRBJ2-5
clone_size: -
v_call: TRBV7-7
d_call: -
cdr3_aa: CASSPTPKETQYF
cdr3_nt: TGTGCTAGCAGTCCTACCCCCAAAGAGACCCAGTACTTC

j_call: TRBJ2-3
clone_size: -
v_call: TRBV1
d_call: -
cdr3_aa: CTSSRTSGTKNDADTQYF
cdr3_nt: TGCACCAGCAGCCGGACTAGCGGGACTAAGAACGACGCAGATACGCAGTATTTT

j_call: TRBJ1-1
clone_size: -
v_call: TRBV11-3
d_call: -
cdr3_aa: CASSLNSEAFF
cdr3_nt: TGTGCCAGCAGCTTAAACAGTGAAGCTTTCTTT

j_call: TRBJ1-1
clone_size: -
v_call: TRBV5-6
d_call: -
cdr3_aa: CASSVTVNTEAFF
cdr3_nt: TGTGCCAGCAGCGTGACAGTGAACACTGAAGCTTTCTTT

j_call: TRBJ2-5
clone_size: -
v_call: TRBV11-3
d_call: TRBD2
cdr3_aa: CASRLAVEETQYF
cdr3_nt: TGTGCCAGCAGACTAGCGGTCGAAGAGACCCAGTACTTC

j_call: TRBJ1-2
clone_size: -
v_call: TRBV4-1
d_call: -
cdr3_aa: CASSQEVLLFHGYTF
cdr3_nt: TGCGCCAGCAGCCAAGAGGTTTTACTTTTCCATGGCTACACCTTC

j_call: TRBJ2-7
clone_size: -
v_call: TRBV30
d_call: TRBD1
cdr3_aa: CAWSLPDRAYEQYF
cdr3_nt: TGTGCCTGGAGTCTTCCGGACAGGGCGTACGAGCAGTACTTC

j_call: TRBJ1-1
clone_size: -
v_call: TRBV13
d_call: TRBD1
cdr3_aa: CASKRGLVNTEAFF
cdr3_nt: TGTGCCAGCAAGAGGGGGCTGGTGAACACTGAAGCTTTCTTT

j_call: TRBJ1-5
clone_size: -
v_call: TRBV28
d_call: -
cdr3_aa: CASSLTGYQPQHF
cdr3_nt: TGTGCCAGCAGTTTGACAGGATATCAGCCCCAGCATTTT

j_call: TRBJ2-3
clone_size: -
v_call: TRBV5-6
d_call: TRBD1
cdr3_aa: CASSSPSGGAGTDTQYF
cdr3_nt: TGTGCCAGCAGCTCCCCGTCAGGGGGCGCAGGCACAGATACGCAGTATTTT

j_call: TRBJ1-4
clone_size: -
v_call: TRBV12-5
d_call: -
cdr3_aa: CASGKITGAPTTNEKLFF
cdr3_nt: TGTGCTAGTGGCAAAATCACAGGCGCCCCAACAACTAATGAAAAACTGTTTTTT

j_call: TRBJ1-5
clone_size: once
v_call: TRBV4-2
d_call: -
cdr3_aa: CASSQDQRGLQPQHF
cdr3_nt: TGTGCCAGCAGCCAAGATCAAAGGGGATTGCAGCCCCAGCATTTT

j_call: TRBJ1-1
clone_size: -
v_call: TRBV30
d_call: -
cdr3_aa: CAWRGGNTEAFF
cdr3_nt: TGTGCCTGGAGGGGAGGGAACACTGAAGCTTTCTTT

j_call: TRBJ2-7
clone_size: -
v_call: TRBV28
d_call: -
cdr3_aa: CASYPGGESYEQYF
cdr3_nt: TGTGCCAGCTACCCCGGGGGTGAATCCTACGAGCAGTACTTC

j_call: TRBJ1-2
clone_size: once
v_call: TRBV2
d_call: -
cdr3_aa: CASGTYGNYGYTF
cdr3_nt: TGTGCCAGCGGGACATATGGTAACTATGGCTACACCTTC

j_call: TRBJ2-1
clone_size: -
v_call: TRBV11-3
d_call: TRBD2
cdr3_aa: CASSLGFKTSGNNEQFF
cdr3_nt: TGTGCCAGCAGCTTAGGATTTAAGACTAGCGGGAACAATGAGCAGTTCTTC

j_call: TRBJ2-1
clone_size: -
v_call: TRBV5-4
d_call: TRBD2
cdr3_aa: CASSWASGSLFYNEQFF
cdr3_nt: TGTGCCAGCAGCTGGGCTAGCGGGAGTCTTTTCTACAATGAGCAGTTCTTC

j_call: TRBJ2-1
clone_size: -
v_call: TRBV10-3
d_call: TRBD1
cdr3_aa: CAISGRTGGLNEQFF
cdr3_nt: TGTGCCATCAGTGGGCGGACAGGGGGTCTCAATGAGCAGTTCTTC

j_call: TRBJ2-7
clone_size: -
v_call: TRBV5-1
d_call: -
cdr3_aa: CASSLALRFEQYF
cdr3_nt: TGCGCCAGCAGCTTGGCCTTGCGGTTCGAGCAGTACTTC